This TCR beta chain emerged from a study of blood T cell repertoires in COVID-19. Study-level information: Some COVID-19 samples were acute and others convalescent; all came from the United States, Italy and Spain.

Some clones are missing from TCRdb's copy, which holds only in-frame ones; the method was immunoSEQ multiplex PCR. The table records about 260,000 clones, roughly 86% of them present only once. The CDR3 loop spans 13 amino acids. In germline, CDR1 is MNHEY, CDR2 SVGEGT. Trimming pared 4 bases from V and 0 bases from J, leaving 7 bases between. The sequencing sample was made of peripheral blood. This chain connects TRBV6-2 or TRBV6-3 to TRBJ2-7, with D perhaps TRBD2 (6 bases). This TCR came from a woman aged 55-75 years with COVID-19, enrolled during active disease. The CDR3 region is CASSFGSSYEQYF. As DNA, the CDR3 is TGTGCCAGCAGTTTCGGGAGCTCCTACGAGCAGTACTTC.